Presented here are 2 T cell receptor beta chains from one specimen sequenced in a study of vaccination and CD4 T cells after COVID-19. Their antigens remain unidentified. The Oncomine TCR Beta short-read assay sequenced DNA from cultured CD4+ T cells. TCRdb fed the PCR reads into MiXCR, producing one record per CDR3 protein. Among approximately 9,300 distinct CDR3 sequences, 45% to 65% were seen once, and the ten largest hold over 15%. Treatment denoted: roughly ten-day PBMC culture with coronavirus spike peptide pools or control peptides (ViraFEST assay). Sequencing input: CD4+ T cells from blood, cultured in vitro. Receptors originate from a human donor who had recovered from COVID-19.

The chain couples TRBV20-1 to TRBJ2-3, with TRBD2 identical over 8 bases. In germline, CDR1 is DFQATT, CDR2 SNEGSKA (reference sequence). The CDR3 has 17 residues. V lost 0 bases to trimming and J lost 1 base; unmatched junction nucleotides: 9. This CDR3 is CSARDLRVAGRTDTQYF. Here the CDR3 DNA reads TGCAGTGCTAGAGATCTCCGGGTAGCGGGACGCACAGATACGCAGTATTTT.

The rearrangement joins TRBV12-3 or TRBV12-4 to TRBJ2-2; 7 bases align to TRBD1. V was pared by 6 bases and J by 0 bases, with 7 bases of the junction left unmatched. This CDR3 has 16 amino acids. The CDR3 region is CASRMRQGANTGELFF. CDR3 coding DNA: TGTGCCAGCAGAATGAGACAGGGAGCGAACACCGGGGAGCTGTTTTTT.